The entry that follows covers one T cell receptor (beta chain) sequence. The CDR3 has 18 amino acids. Germline CDR1 reads SGHRS; CDR2 reads YFSETQ. V shed 4 bases, J shed 4 bases, and the junction held 12 bases outside the gene matches. Only in-frame clones appear in the TCRdb table, and some are missing; sequencing was by immunoSEQ multiplex PCR. The sample includes around 99,000 clones, around 80% seen only once; the top ten take approximately 4.3%. This entry is derived from a study of blood T cell repertoires in COVID-19. Study details: Italy, Spain and the United States were the sources of the convalescent and acute COVID-19 samples. PBMCs, B-cell-depleted T cells, or T cells were the source of the cDNA or gDNA that made up the material.

This chain connects TRBV5-1 to TRBJ2-2, with 11 positions matching TRBD2. The receptor's source is a human donor in a cohort sampled during active or convalescent COVID-19. Sample: peripheral blood. The CDR3 is CASSRSGGALSGTGELFF. DNA for the CDR3: TGCGCCAGCAGCCGTAGCGGGGGGGCCCTCTCGGGCACCGGGGAGCTGTTTTTT.